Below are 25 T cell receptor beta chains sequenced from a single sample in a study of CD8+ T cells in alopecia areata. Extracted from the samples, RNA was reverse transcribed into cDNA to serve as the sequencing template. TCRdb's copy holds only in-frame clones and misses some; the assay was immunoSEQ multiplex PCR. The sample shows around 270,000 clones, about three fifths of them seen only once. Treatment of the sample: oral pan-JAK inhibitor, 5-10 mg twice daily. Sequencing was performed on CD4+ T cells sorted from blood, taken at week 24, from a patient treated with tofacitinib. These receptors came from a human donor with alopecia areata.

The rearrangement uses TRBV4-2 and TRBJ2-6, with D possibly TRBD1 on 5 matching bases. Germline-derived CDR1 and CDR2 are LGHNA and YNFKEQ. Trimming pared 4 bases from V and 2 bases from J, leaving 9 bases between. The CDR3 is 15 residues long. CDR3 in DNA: TGTGCCAGCAGCCCAGGGAACCCTGGGGCCAACGTCCTGACTTTC. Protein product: CASSPGNPGANVLTF.

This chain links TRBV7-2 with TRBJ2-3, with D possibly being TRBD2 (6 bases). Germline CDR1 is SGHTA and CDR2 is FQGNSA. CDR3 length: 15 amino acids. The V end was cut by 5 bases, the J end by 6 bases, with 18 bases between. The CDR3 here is CASSLSDYLRDTQYF. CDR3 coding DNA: TGTGCCAGCAGCCTATCGGACTATCTCCGGGATACGCAGTATTTT.

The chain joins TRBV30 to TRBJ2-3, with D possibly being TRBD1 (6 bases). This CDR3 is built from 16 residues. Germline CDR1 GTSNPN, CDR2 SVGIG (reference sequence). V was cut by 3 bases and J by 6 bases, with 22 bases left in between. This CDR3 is CAWRRGSAYRADTQYF. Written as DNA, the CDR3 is TGTGCCTGGAGGAGGGGTTCCGCCTACAGGGCGGATACGCAGTATTTT.

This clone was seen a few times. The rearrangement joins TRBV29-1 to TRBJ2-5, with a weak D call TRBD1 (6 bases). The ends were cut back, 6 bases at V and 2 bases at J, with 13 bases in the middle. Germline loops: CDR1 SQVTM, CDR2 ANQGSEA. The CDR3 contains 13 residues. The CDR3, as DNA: TGCAGCGTAGCAAGGACAGTGCAAGAGACCCAGTACTTC. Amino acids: CSVARTVQETQYF.

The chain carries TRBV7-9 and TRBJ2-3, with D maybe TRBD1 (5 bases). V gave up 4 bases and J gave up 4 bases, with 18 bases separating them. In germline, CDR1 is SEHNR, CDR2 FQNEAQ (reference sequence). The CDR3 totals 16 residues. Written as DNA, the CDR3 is TGTGCCAGCAGCTCAGGGTCATCAGGGATCCCAGATACGCAGTATTTT. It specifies CASSSGSSGIPDTQYF.

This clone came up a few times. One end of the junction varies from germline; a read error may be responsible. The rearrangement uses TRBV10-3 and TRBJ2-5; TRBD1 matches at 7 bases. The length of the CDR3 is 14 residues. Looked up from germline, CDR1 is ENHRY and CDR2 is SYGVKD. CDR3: CAIREGARQETQYF. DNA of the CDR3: TGTGCCATCCGTGAGGGGGCACGGCAAGAGACCCAGTACTTC.

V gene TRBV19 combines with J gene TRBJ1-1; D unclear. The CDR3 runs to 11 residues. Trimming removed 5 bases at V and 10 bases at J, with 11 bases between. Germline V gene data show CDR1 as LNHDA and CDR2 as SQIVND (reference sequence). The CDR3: CASSYGWRAFF. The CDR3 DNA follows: TGTGCCAGTAGTTATGGGTGGAGAGCTTTCTTT. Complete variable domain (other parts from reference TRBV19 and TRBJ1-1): DGGITQSPKYLFRKEGQNVTLSCEQNLNHDAMYWYRQDPGQGLRLIYYSQIVNDFQKGDIAEGYSVSREKKESFPLTVTSAQKNPTAFYLCASSYGWRAFFGQGTRLTVV.

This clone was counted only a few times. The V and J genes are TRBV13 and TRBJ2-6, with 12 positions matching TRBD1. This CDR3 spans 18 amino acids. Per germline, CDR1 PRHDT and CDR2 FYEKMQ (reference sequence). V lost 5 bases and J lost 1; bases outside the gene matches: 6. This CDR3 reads CASSTRDRGLSGANVLTF. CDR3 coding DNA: TGTGCCAGCAGCACGAGGGACAGGGGGCTTTCTGGGGCCAACGTCCTGACTTTC.

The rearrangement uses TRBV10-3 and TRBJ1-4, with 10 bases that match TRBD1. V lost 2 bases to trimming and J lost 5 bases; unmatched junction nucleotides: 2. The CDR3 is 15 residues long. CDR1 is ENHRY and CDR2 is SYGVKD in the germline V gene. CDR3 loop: CAISERGQGNEKLFF. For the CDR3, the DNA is TGTGCCATCAGTGAGAGGGGACAGGGGAATGAAAAACTGTTTTTT.

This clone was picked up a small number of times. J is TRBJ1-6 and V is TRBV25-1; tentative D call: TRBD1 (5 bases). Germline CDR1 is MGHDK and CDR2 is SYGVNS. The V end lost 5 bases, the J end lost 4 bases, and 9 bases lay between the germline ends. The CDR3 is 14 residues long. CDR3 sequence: CASSSDSYNSPLHF. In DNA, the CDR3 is TGTGCCAGCAGTTCCGACAGTTATAATTCACCCCTCCACTTT.

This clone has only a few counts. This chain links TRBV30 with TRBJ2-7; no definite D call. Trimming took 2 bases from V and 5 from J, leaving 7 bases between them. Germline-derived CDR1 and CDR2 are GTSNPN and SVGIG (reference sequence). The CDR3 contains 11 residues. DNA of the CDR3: TGTGCCTGGAGTAGCCGCAACGAGCAGTACTTC. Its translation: CAWSSRNEQYF.

The CDR3 nucleotides are TGTGCCAGCAGCTTATCGCCGCAGCAAGAGACCCAGTACTTC. This gives the protein CASSLSPQQETQYF. The V gene is TRBV7-6, the J gene TRBJ2-5, with unresolved D. CDR1 and CDR2 (germline): SGHVS, FNYEAQ. The V end lost 2 bases, the J end lost 2 bases, and 9 bases lay between the germline ends. CDR3 length: 14 amino acids.

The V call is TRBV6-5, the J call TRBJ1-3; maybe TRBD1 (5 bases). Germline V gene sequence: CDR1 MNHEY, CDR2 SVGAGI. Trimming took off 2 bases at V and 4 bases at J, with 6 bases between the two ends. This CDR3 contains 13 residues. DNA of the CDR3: TGTGCCAGCAGTTACCGACAGGGAAACACCATATATTTT. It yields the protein CASSYRQGNTIYF.

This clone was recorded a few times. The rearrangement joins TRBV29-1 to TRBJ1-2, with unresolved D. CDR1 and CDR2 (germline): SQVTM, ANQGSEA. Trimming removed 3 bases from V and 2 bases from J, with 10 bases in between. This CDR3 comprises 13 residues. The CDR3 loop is CSVEESSNYGYTF. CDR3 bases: TGCAGCGTTGAGGAGTCCTCCAACTATGGCTACACCTTC.

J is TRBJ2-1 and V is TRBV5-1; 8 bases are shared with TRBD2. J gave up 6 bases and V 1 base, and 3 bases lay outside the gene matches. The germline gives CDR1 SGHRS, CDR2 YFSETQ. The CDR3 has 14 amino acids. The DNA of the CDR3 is TGCGCCAGCAGCTTGACAGCGGGGGCCAATGAGCAGTTCTTC. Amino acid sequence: CASSLTAGANEQFF.

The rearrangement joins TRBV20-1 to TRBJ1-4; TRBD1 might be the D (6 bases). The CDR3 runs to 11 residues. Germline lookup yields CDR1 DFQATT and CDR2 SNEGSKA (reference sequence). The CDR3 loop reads CTVRGNEKLFF. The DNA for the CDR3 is TGCACCGTTAGGGGGAATGAAAAACTGTTTTTT.

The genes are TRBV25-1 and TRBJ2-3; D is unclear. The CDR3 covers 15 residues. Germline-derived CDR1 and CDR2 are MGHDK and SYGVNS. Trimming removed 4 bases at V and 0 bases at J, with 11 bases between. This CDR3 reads CASSGLQLSTDTQYF. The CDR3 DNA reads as TGTGCCAGCAGTGGGCTACAACTCAGCACAGATACGCAGTATTTT. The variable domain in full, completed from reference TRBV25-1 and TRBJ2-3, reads EADIYQTPRYLVIGTGKKITLECSQTMGHDKMYWYQQDPGMELHLIHYSYGVNSTEKGDLSSESTVSRIRTEHFPLTLESARPSHTSQYLCASSGLQLSTDTQYFGPGTRLTVL.

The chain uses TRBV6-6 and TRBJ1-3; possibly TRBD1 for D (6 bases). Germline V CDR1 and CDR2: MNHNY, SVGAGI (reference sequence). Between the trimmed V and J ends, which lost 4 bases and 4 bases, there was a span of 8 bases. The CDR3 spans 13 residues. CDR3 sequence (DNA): TGTGCCAGCAGTTTGGGACACGGAAACACCATATATTTT. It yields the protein CASSLGHGNTIYF.

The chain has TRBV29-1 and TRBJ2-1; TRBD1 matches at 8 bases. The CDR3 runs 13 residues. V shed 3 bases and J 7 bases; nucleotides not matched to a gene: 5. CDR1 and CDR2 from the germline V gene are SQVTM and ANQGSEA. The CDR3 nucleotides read TGCAGCGTTGAGGGACAGGAGGGTAATGAGCAGTTCTTC. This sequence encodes CSVEGQEGNEQFF.

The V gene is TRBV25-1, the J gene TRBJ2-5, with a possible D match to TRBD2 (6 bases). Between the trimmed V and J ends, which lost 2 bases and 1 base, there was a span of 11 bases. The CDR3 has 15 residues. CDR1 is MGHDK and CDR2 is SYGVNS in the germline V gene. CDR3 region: CASSEGGWPQETQYF. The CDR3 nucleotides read TGTGCCAGCAGTGAAGGAGGGTGGCCCCAAGAGACCCAGTACTTC.

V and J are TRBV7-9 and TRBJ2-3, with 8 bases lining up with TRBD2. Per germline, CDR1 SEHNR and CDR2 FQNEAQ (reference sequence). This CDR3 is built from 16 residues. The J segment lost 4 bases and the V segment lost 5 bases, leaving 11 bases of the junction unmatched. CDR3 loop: CASSPPGGGLADTQYF. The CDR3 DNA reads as TGTGCCAGCAGCCCCCCAGGCGGGGGGTTGGCAGATACGCAGTATTTT.

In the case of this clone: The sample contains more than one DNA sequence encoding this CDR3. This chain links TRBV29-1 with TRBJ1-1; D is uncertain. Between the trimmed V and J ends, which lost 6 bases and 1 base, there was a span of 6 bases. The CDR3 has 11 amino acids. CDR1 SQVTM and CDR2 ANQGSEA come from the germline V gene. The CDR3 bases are TGCAGCGTCCTGGGGAACACTGAAGCTTTCTTT. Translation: CSVLGNTEAFF.

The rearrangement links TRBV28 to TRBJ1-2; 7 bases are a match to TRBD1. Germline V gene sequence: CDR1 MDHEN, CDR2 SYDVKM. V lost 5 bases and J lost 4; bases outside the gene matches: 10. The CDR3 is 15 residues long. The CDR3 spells CASSPGTEGFYGYTF. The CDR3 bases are TGTGCCAGCAGTCCCGGGACAGAGGGCTTCTATGGCTACACCTTC.

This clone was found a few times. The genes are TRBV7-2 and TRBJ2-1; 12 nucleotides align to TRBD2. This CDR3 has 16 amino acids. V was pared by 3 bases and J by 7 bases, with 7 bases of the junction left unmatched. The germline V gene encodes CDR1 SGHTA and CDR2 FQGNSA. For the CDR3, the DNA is TGTGCCAGCAGCTTCTCTAGCGGGGGGGATGGGAATGAGCAGTTCTTC. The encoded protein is CASSFSSGGDGNEQFF.

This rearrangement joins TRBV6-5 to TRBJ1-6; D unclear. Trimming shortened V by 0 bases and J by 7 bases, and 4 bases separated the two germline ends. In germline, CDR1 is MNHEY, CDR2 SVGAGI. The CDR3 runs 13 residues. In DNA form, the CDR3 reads TGTGCCAGCAGTTACTCGCCGAATTCACCCCTCCACTTT. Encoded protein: CASSYSPNSPLHF.